This TCR beta chain came from a study of blood T cell repertoires in COVID-19. Study-level background: Both acute and convalescent COVID-19 samples were obtained from the United States, Italy and Spain.

Trimming removed 4 bases at V and 6 bases at J, with 11 bases between. Per germline, CDR1 GTSNPN and CDR2 SVGIG (reference sequence). This CDR3 spans 12 amino acids. Authors' data handling: The authors estimated nucleated cell counts from reference gene primer amplification. Profiling relied on immunoSEQ multiplex PCR, and the TCRdb table lists in-frame clones only, not all of them. V, J and clone size are taken as reported in that table, and D and trimming were inferred from the DNA itself. The table includes 150,000 to 250,000 clones, roughly four fifths detected once. The receptor was derived from a man in his forties or fifties who had recovered from COVID-19. Input material: PBMCs or T cells enriched from blood (not recorded which). The rearrangement links TRBV30 to TRBJ2-3, with D maybe TRBD1 (5 bases). The CDR3 sequence is CAWKVGPDTQYF. DNA for the CDR3: TGTGCCTGGAAAGTGGGGCCGGATACGCAGTATTTT.